This is a list of T cell receptor beta chains from one sample in a study of T cell responses to AZD1222 COVID-19 vaccine. The repertoire was sequenced with immunoSEQ multiplex PCR; TCRdb's copy has only in-frame clones and lacks some. The repertoire holds around 200,000 clones, 94% seen once, with 1.6% in the top ten. Sequences were derived from peripheral blood, sampled 28 days after the second AZD1222 dose. The origin of the receptors is an adult who received the AZD1222 COVID-19 vaccine. Each CDR3 is given with its conserved first and last residue. The D gene is left open where the match is weak. Only some rows state a clone size, as once, few, many or a class for expanded clones.

d_call	v_call	j_call	clone_size	cdr3_aa	cdr3_nt
TRBD2	TRBV4-3	TRBJ2-7	-	CASSAGTSGFYEQYF	TGCGCCAGCAGCGCCGGGACTAGCGGGTTCTACGAGCAGTACTTC
-	TRBV30	TRBJ2-3	-	CAWRNRPTDTQYF	TGTGCCTGGAGAAACCGGCCCACAGATACGCAGTATTTT
-	TRBV4-3	TRBJ2-4	-	CASSQDEGYTLKNIQYF	TGCGCCAGCAGCCAAGATGAGGGCTACACACTAAAAAACATTCAGTACTTC
-	TRBV28	TRBJ2-4	once	CASRQTVTNIQYF	TGTGCCAGCAGACAGACAGTAACAAACATTCAGTACTTC
TRBD1	TRBV28	TRBJ1-5	few	CASSLQGARNQPQHF	TGTGCCAGCAGTTTACAGGGGGCTAGAAATCAGCCCCAGCATTTT
-	TRBV12-5	TRBJ1-1	-	CASGPPRGVGTEAFF	TGTGCTAGTGGGCCCCCTCGGGGGGTGGGCACTGAAGCTTTCTTT
TRBD1	TRBV5-1	TRBJ1-4	-	CASSLGRGREKLFF	TGCGCCAGCAGCTTGGGGAGGGGGCGCGAAAAACTGTTTTTT
TRBD1	TRBV29-1	TRBJ2-7	once	CSVETGQGYEQYF	TGCAGCGTTGAGACAGGGCAGGGTTACGAGCAGTACTTC
-	TRBV2	TRBJ2-5	-	CASNNGGWETQYF	TGTGCCAGCAATAACGGGGGCTGGGAGACCCAGTACTTC
-	TRBV6-2/TRBV6-3	TRBJ1-3	-	CASSPGGYGNTIYF	TGTGCCAGCAGCCCCGGAGGATATGGAAACACCATATATTTT
TRBD2	TRBV15	TRBJ2-1	-	CATSLTGLAGGSLFF	TGTGCCACCAGCCTTACGGGACTAGCGGGAGGTTCTCTGTTCTTC
TRBD2	TRBV7-6	TRBJ2-7	-	CASSISGAISAEQYF	TGTGCCAGCAGCATTAGCGGGGCGATAAGTGCCGAGCAGTACTTC
-	TRBV2	TRBJ2-3	-	CASSGGGRDTQYF	TGTGCCAGCAGTGGGGGCGGAAGGGATACGCAGTATTTT
-	TRBV6-5	TRBJ1-4	-	CASIQGRGKLFF	TGTGCCAGCATTCAGGGTCGGGGAAAACTGTTTTTT
TRBD1	TRBV3-1/TRBV3-2	TRBJ1-1	-	CASSREPQGRNTEAFF	TGTGCCAGCAGCCGCGAACCACAGGGGAGAAACACTGAAGCTTTCTTT
-	TRBV7-8	TRBJ1-4	-	CASSPSASVQKLFF	TGTGCCAGCAGCCCCTCAGCGAGTGTCCAAAAACTGTTTTTT
-	TRBV19	TRBJ2-6	-	CASKGRTSGANVLTF	TGTGCCAGTAAGGGAAGAACCTCTGGGGCCAACGTCCTGACTTTC
TRBD1	TRBV5-4	TRBJ2-7	-	CASSSKTGNGHEQYF	TGTGCCAGCAGCTCCAAGACAGGGAACGGTCACGAGCAGTACTTC
TRBD2	TRBV11-2	TRBJ2-5	-	CASSLDILAGGRETQYF	TGTGCCAGCAGCTTAGATATCCTAGCGGGGGGGCGGGAGACCCAGTACTTC
TRBD1	TRBV7-3	TRBJ1-2	-	CASSLSPTGVEGYTF	TGTGCCAGCAGCTTAAGTCCCACAGGGGTTGAGGGCTACACCTTC
TRBD2	TRBV20-1	TRBJ2-3	-	CSACGLAGVADTQYF	TGCAGTGCTTGTGGACTAGCGGGAGTGGCAGATACGCAGTATTTT
-	TRBV30	TRBJ1-3	-	CAWKNRNTIYF	TGTGCCTGGAAGAACAGAAACACCATATATTTT
-	TRBV28	TRBJ1-1	-	CASSPPRGTEAFF	TGTGCCAGCAGCCCACCGAGGGGGACTGAAGCTTTCTTT
TRBD2	TRBV7-2	TRBJ2-5	once	CASSSLSGGAVETQYF	TGTGCCAGCAGCTCCCTTAGCGGGGGGGCCGTAGAGACCCAGTACTTC
TRBD1	TRBV15	TRBJ1-6	once	CATSSHPRGHNSPLHF	TGTGCCACCAGCAGTCATCCCAGGGGGCATAATTCACCCCTCCACTTT
TRBD1	TRBV9	TRBJ1-4	-	CASSVGGQGREKLFF	TGTGCCAGCAGCGTAGGTGGACAGGGCCGAGAAAAACTGTTTTTT